Following are 5 T cell receptor beta chains from one sample sequenced in a study of cytomegalovirus exposure and HLA in healthy donors. The PCR had 60 Vbeta and 13 Jbeta primers. Profiling relied on immunoSEQ multiplex PCR, and the TCRdb table lists in-frame clones only, not all of them. The table lists 150,000 to 200,000 clones, 68% of them singletons. Sequencing was done on a sample of PBMCs. The receptor source for this set is a man over 45 in good health and CMV-seronegative.

The CDR3 is CTSSQGTGALNQPQHF. The CDR3 DNA reads TGCACCAGCAGCCAAGGGACAGGGGCACTAAATCAGCCCCAGCATTTT. The chain combines TRBV1 with TRBJ1-5; the table calls TRBD1, which could not be checked here. TRBV1 is listed as a pseudogene. The CDR3 runs 16 residues.

This chain uses TRBV12-2 with TRBJ2-7; the DNA was not compared with TRBD2, the D call given in the table. TRBV12-2 is described as a pseudogene. The CDR3 is 14 residues long. The CDR3 protein is CASPSAGTIYEQYF. The CDR3 nucleotides read TGTGCAAGTCCCTCAGCGGGGACTATATACGAGCAGTACTTC.

This clone was counted many times. The rearrangement uses TRBV7-2 and TRBJ1-5; D is uncertain. V lost 1 base, J lost 4 bases, and 5 bases lay in between. The CDR3 length is 13 residues. Germline CDR1 is SGHTA and CDR2 is FQGNSA. CDR3 sequence: CASSLEPNQPQHF. The CDR3, as DNA: TGTGCCAGCAGCTTAGAGCCTAATCAGCCCCAGCATTTT.

This chain uses TRBV7-9 with TRBJ1-3; perhaps TRBD1 as D (6 bases). V was trimmed by 4 bases and J by 0 bases, leaving 13 bases between them. The CDR3 length is 16 residues. CDR1 and CDR2 (germline): SEHNR, FQNEAQ (reference sequence). The CDR3 sequence: CASSYRGQSSGNTIYF. The CDR3 coding sequence is TGTGCCAGCAGCTACAGAGGACAGAGCTCTGGAAACACCATATATTTT.

The chain combines TRBV6-6 with TRBJ2-6; 9 bases agree with TRBD1. This CDR3 has 16 residues. Looked up from germline, CDR1 is MNHNY and CDR2 is SVGAGI (reference sequence). Losses at the gene ends were 3 bases for V and 2 bases for J; bases not matched to a gene: 2. The CDR3, as DNA: TGTGCCAGCAGTTATGGGACAGGGACTGGGGCCAACGTCCTGACTTTC. Encoded protein: CASSYGTGTGANVLTF.